This T cell receptor (beta chain) was captured by sequencing in a study of blood T cell repertoires in COVID-19. Study overall: COVID-19 samples, acute and convalescent, were from the United States, Italy and Spain.

The CDR3 is 15 amino acids. The germline V gene encodes CDR1 SGHTA and CDR2 FQGNSA. With 6 bases clipped from V and 4 bases from J, the junction kept 9 bases outside the gene matches. TCRdb's copy holds only in-frame clones and misses some; the assay was immunoSEQ multiplex PCR. The table has tens of thousands of clones, more than 65% seen once. The table lists this clone with a few counts. Seattle patient enrollment occurred during active infection, with longitudinal follow-up thereafter. Sequenced material: peripheral blood. The origin of this receptor is a man in his 70s with COVID-19, enrolled during active disease. The chain couples TRBV7-2 to TRBJ1-2; TRBD1 matches at 9 bases. CDR3 protein: CASRPYRTGAYGYTF. CDR3 bases: TGTGCCAGCAGACCGTATAGGACAGGGGCCTATGGCTACACCTTC.